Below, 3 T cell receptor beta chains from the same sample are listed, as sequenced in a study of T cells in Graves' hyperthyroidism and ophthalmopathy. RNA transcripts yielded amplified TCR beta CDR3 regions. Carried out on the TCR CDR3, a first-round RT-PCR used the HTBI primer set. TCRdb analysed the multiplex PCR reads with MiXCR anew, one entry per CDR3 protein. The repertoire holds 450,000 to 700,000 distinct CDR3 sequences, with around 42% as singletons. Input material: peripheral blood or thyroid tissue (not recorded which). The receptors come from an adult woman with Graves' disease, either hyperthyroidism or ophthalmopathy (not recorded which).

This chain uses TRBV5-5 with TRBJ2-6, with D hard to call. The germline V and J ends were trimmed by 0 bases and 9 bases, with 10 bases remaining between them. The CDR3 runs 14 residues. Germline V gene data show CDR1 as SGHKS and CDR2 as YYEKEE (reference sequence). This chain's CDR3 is CASSLEGSLNVLTF. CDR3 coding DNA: TGTGCCAGCAGCTTGGAGGGCAGCCTCAACGTCCTGACTTTC.

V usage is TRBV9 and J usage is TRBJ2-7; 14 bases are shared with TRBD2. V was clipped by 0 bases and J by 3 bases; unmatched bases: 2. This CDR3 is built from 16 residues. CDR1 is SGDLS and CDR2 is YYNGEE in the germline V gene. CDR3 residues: CASSVGGTSGSYEQYF. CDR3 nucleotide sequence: TGTGCCAGCAGCGTAGGCGGGACTAGCGGGAGCTACGAGCAGTACTTC.

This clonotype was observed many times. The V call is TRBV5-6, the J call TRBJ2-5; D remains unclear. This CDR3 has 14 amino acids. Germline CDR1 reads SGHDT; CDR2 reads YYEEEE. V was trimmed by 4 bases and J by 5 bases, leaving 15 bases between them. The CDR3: CASSTTRDLETQYF. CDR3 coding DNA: TGTGCCAGCAGCACGACCAGAGATTTGGAGACCCAGTACTTC.